This T cell receptor (beta chain) appears in the sequencing data of a study of human T cells and chemical hapten exposure. A single record per CDR3 protein comes from TCRdb applying MiXCR to the RACE reads. This sample carries some 100,000 distinct CDR3 sequences, about 9.3% of them seen once, and the ten largest clones take 2% to 2.5%. The CDR3 has 14 amino acids. Trimming took 7 bases from V and 3 from J, leaving 12 bases between them. Germline V gene data show CDR1 as PRHDT and CDR2 as FYEKMQ (reference sequence). At least ten counts were recorded for this clonotype. The time point: patch test 2, 6 weeks after DPC sensitization. Treatment meaning: therapeutic diphenylcyclopropenone sensitization with weekly scalp DPC.

The sequence was collected from a middle-aged woman with alopecia areata. Some clones in this sample may be carry-over from other donors' samples. The chain is built from TRBV13 and TRBJ2-2, with D maybe TRBD2 (5 bases). Here the sequenced sample was whole blood, taken in connection with sensitization to the hapten diphenylcyclopropenone (DPC). As DNA, the CDR3 is TGTGCCAGCAAGAGGGCCCAGGACACCGGGGAGCTGTTTTTT. This gives the protein CASKRAQDTGELFF.